This T cell receptor beta chain came from a study of regulatory T cells in long-lasting Graves disease. At least ten counts were recorded for this clonotype. Relying on iRepertoire HTBI primers and Arm-PCR of CDR3 regions, the team built TCR beta libraries. TCRdb independently ran MiXCR on the multiplex PCR reads; one entry per CDR3 protein. The sample has more than 300,000 distinct CDR3 sequences, around 19% seen once. Germline V CDR1 and CDR2: GTSNPN, SVGIG (reference sequence). With 0 bases clipped from V and 2 bases from J, the junction kept 4 bases outside the gene matches. The CDR3 runs 15 residues. As for time point: persistent/refractory GD, antithyroid drugs over 5 years with positive TRAb. PBMC-extracted RNA yielded the TCR library.

The origin of this receptor is a female donor with Graves disease. The sequencing used peripheral blood mononuclear cells (PBMCs), collected when the disease was refractory, from a patient treated with antithyroid drugs. The chain carries TRBV30 and TRBJ2-7; 10 bases are shared with TRBD1. CDR3 sequence (DNA): TGTGCCTGGAGTGTACCCGGGACAGGGGCCTACGAGCAGTACTTC. It codes for CAWSVPGTGAYEQYF.